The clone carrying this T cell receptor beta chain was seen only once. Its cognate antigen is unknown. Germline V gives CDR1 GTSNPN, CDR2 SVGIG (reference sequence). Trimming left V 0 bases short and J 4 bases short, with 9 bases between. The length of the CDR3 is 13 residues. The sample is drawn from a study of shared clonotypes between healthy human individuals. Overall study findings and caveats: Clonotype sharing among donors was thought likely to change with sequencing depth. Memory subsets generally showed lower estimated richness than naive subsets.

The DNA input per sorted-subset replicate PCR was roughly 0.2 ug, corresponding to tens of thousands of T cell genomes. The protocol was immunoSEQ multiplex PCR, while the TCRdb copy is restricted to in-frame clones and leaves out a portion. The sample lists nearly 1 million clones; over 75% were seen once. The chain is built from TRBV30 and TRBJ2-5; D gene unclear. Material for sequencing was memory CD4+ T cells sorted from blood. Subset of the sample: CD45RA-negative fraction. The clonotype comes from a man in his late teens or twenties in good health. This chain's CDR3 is CAWSVMTGETQYF. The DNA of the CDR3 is TGTGCCTGGAGTGTAATGACCGGAGAGACCCAGTACTTC.